This T cell receptor (beta chain) was captured by sequencing in a study of Graves' ophthalmopathy and Graves' hyperthyroidism. Study-level results: The model predicted ophthalmopathy progression with around 70% sensitivity and approximately 72% specificity.

The ends lost 5 bases at V and 3 bases at J; junction bases unmatched: 5. The CDR3 is 13 residues long. CDR1 and CDR2 from the germline V gene are SGHRS and YFSETQ. This clonotype was counted ten times or more. What it binds is not known. RNA transcripts were the source from which TCR beta CDR3 regions were amplified. RT-PCR was first run with HTBI primers, then multiplex PCR in a second round. Using its own MiXCR run on the multiplex PCR reads, TCRdb lists one record per CDR3 protein. The table has 57,000 or so distinct CDR3 sequences, roughly half seen once; the top ten hold 4.5% to 5%. PBMCs had their origin in fresh peripheral blood (10 ml).

The J gene is TRBJ2-7, the V gene TRBV5-1; 7 bases map to TRBD1. Sequencing was carried out using peripheral blood. This sequence was found in an adult woman with Graves' ophthalmopathy. This CDR3 is CASSVTGLYEQYF. DNA of the CDR3: TGCGCCAGCAGTGTGACAGGGCTCTACGAGCAGTACTTC.